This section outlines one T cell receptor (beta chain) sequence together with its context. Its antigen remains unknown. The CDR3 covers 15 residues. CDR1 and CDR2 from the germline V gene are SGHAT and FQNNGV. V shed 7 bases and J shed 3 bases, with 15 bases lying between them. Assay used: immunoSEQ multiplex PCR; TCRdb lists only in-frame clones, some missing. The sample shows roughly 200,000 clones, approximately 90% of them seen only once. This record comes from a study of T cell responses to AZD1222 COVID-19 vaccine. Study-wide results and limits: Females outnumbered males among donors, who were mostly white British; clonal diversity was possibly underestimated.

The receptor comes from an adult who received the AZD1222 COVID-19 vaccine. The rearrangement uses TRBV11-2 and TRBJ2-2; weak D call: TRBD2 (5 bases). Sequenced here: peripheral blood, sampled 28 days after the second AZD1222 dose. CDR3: CASTKGSGHTGELFF. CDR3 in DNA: TGTGCCAGCACCAAAGGGAGCGGTCACACCGGGGAGCTGTTTTTT.